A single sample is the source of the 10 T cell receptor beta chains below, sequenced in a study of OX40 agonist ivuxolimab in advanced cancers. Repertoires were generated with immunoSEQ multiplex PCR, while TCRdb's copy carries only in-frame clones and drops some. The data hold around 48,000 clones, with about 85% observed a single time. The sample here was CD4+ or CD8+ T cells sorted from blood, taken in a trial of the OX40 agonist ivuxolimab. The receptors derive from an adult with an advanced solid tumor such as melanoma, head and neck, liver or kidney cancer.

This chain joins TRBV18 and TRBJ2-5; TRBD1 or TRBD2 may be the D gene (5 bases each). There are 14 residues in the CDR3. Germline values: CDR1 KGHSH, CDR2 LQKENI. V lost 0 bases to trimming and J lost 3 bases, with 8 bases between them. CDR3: CASSPPGPKETQYF. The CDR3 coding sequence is TGTGCCAGCTCACCACCGGGACCCAAAGAGACCCAGTACTTC.

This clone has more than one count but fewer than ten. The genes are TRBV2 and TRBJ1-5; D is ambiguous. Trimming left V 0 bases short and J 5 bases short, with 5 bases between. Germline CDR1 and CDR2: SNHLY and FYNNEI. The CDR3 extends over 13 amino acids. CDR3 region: CASSEAIDQPQHF. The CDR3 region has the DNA TGTGCCAGCAGTGAAGCGATTGATCAGCCCCAGCATTTT.

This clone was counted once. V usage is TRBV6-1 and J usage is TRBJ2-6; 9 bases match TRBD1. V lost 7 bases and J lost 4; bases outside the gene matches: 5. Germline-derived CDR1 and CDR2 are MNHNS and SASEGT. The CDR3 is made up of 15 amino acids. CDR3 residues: CASTGQGAGANVLTF. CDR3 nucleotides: TGTGCCAGCACGGGACAGGGCGCGGGGGCCAACGTCCTGACTTTC.

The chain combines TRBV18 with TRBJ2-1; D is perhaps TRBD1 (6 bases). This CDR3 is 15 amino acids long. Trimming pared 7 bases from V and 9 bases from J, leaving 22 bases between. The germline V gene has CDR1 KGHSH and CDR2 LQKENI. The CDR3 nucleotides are TGTGCCAGCTACACCGGTAGGGGGTTCTCGCGTGAGCAGTTCTTC. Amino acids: CASYTGRGFSREQFF.

The CDR3 region is CASSSRLAGGLDTQYF. CDR3 nucleotide sequence: TGTGCCAGCAGCAGTCGACTAGCGGGAGGTCTGGATACGCAGTATTTT. The chain uses TRBV11-2 and TRBJ2-3, with 13 bases matching TRBD2. CDR1 is SGHAT and CDR2 is FQNNGV in the germline V gene. Trimming at V came to 5 bases and at J to 6 bases, leaving 8 bases not matched to a gene. The CDR3 has 16 residues.

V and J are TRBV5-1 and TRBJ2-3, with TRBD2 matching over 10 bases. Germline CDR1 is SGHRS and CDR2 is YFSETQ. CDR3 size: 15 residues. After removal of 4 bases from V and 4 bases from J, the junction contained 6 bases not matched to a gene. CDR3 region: CASSPGLAVSDTQYF. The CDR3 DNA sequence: TGCGCCAGCAGCCCCGGACTAGCGGTATCAGATACGCAGTATTTT.

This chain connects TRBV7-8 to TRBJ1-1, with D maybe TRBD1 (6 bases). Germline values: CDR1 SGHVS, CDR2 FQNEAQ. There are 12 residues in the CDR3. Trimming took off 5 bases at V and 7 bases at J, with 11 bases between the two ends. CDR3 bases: TGTGCCAGCAGCGTAGGACAGCGTGAAGCTTTCTTT. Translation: CASSVGQREAFF.

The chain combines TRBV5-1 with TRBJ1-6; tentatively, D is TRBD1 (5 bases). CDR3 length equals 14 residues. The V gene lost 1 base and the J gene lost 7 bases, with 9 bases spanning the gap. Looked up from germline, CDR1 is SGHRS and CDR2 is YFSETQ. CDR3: CASSLTGENSPLHF. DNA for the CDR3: TGCGCCAGCAGCTTGACAGGCGAGAATTCACCCCTCCACTTT.

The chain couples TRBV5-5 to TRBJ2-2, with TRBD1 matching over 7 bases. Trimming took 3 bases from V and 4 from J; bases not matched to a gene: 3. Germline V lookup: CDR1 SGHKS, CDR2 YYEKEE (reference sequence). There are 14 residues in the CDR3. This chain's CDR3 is CASSWTGSTGELFF. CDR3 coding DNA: TGTGCCAGCAGCTGGACAGGCTCCACCGGGGAGCTGTTTTTT.

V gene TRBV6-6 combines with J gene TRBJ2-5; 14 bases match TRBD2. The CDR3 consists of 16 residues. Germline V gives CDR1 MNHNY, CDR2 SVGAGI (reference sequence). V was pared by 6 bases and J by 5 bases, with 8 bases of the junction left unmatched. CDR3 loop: CASREPGLAGVETQYF. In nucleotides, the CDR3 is TGTGCCAGCAGAGAACCGGGACTAGCGGGAGTGGAGACCCAGTACTTC.